The sequence of this TCR beta chain was determined in a study of cytomegalovirus exposure and HLA in healthy donors. At the level of the study: It was reported in a later analysis that the 90 to 150 validation repertoires used the same platform as the 500 to 700 first-cohort repertoires. Study results and limitations: Specific recognition of CMV antigens was confirmed in vitro for a few chains (all CMV-associated). Subsequent analysis showed first-cohort TCR clusters tending to co-occur in approximately 120 validation repertoires.

To note about this clone: Its antigen is currently unknown.

Between the trimmed V and J ends, which lost 7 bases and 2 bases, there was a span of 17 bases. CDR1 is MDHEN and CDR2 is SYDVKM in the germline V gene. The CDR3 contains 15 residues. Donors came from a validation cohort of approximately 110 subjects, distinct from the first 666-subject cohort. The repertoire was sequenced with immunoSEQ multiplex PCR; TCRdb's copy has only in-frame clones and lacks some. Counted here are about 140,000 clones, almost 90% occurring once; the ten biggest clones make up over 6.5%. The TCR was taken from a woman aged 18 to 35 in good health and CMV-seropositive. The rearrangement joins TRBV28 to TRBJ1-2; no firm D call. Material: PBMCs. In DNA, the CDR3 is TGTGCCAGCATCCCTTACGATAGAACCAACTATGGCTACACCTTC. This translates into CASIPYDRTNYGYTF.